These 32 T cell receptor beta chains came from one sample sequenced in a study of blood T cell repertoires in COVID-19. Sequenced by immunoSEQ multiplex PCR; TCRdb stores in-frame clones only, minus some. The table includes over 200,000 clones, nearly 90% detected once. Sequencing used PBMCs or T cells enriched from blood (not recorded which). The receptors here all came from a young man who had recovered from COVID-19.

This clone came up once. The chain couples TRBV4-1 to TRBJ1-6, with D hard to call. V was shortened by 0 bases and J by 6 bases, with 15 bases between the two germline ends. Germline CDR1 is MGHRA and CDR2 is YSYEKL. The CDR3 extends over 17 amino acids. The CDR3 DNA reads as TGCGCCAGCAGCCAAGAGTTTCGGGTAGCGGTTAATTCACCCCTCCACTTT. This encodes CASSQEFRVAVNSPLHF.

V and J are TRBV6-1 and TRBJ1-2; 8 bases are a match to TRBD1. This CDR3 spans 14 amino acids. Germline-derived CDR1 and CDR2 are MNHNS and SASEGT. Trimming removed 0 bases from V and 6 bases from J; junction bases left unmatched: 3. DNA of the CDR3: TGTGCCAGCAGTGAAGCCGACAGGGGCGATGGCTACACCTTC. Its protein is CASSEADRGDGYTF.

The CDR3: CASSFNSLAAQYF. The DNA of the CDR3 is TGCGCCAGCAGCTTTAATAGCCTCGCGGCCCAGTACTTC. The rearrangement links TRBV5-1 to TRBJ2-5; D is unresolved. The CDR3 runs to 13 residues. The V end lost 2 bases, the J end lost 9 bases, and 14 bases lay between the germline ends. In germline, CDR1 is SGHRS, CDR2 YFSETQ.

CDR3 sequence (DNA): TGTGCTAGTGGTTTGGTACAGGGAAACACCGGGGAGCTGTTTTTT. It is translated as CASGLVQGNTGELFF. The rearrangement links TRBV12-5 to TRBJ2-2; possibly TRBD1 for D (6 bases). The germline CDR1 and CDR2 sequences are LGHNT and FRNRAP. This CDR3 has 15 residues. The germline V and J ends were trimmed by 0 bases and 2 bases, with 7 bases remaining between them.

The rearrangement links TRBV9 to TRBJ1-2; D might be TRBD1 (5 bases). Germline lookup yields CDR1 SGDLS and CDR2 YYNGEE. Trimming took off 3 bases at V and 1 base at J, with 10 bases between the two ends. The CDR3 sequence is 14 residues long. CDR3 region: CASSAGTLNYGYTF. DNA of the CDR3: TGTGCCAGCAGCGCGGGGACTCTTAACTATGGCTACACCTTC.

The rearrangement links TRBV7-2 to TRBJ2-5, with 9 bases fitting TRBD2. V dropped 1 base and J dropped 4; count of bases not matched to a gene: 10. Germline loops: CDR1 SGHTA, CDR2 FQGNSA. CDR3 length: 17 residues. The chain's CDR3 is CASSLDSSGTVRETQYF. The CDR3 bases are TGTGCCAGCAGCTTAGATTCTAGCGGGACGGTACGAGAGACCCAGTACTTC.

The rearrangement links TRBV6-9 to TRBJ2-1; weak D call: TRBD2 (6 bases). The V and J ends lost 6 bases and 0 bases respectively, with 9 bases between them. CDR1 is MNHGY, CDR2 SVAAGI, per germline. The CDR3 has 14 residues. In DNA form, the CDR3 reads TGTGCCAGCAGGGAGGGAGTCTCCTACAATGAGCAGTTCTTC. The encoded protein is CASREGVSYNEQFF.

The V gene is TRBV18, the J gene TRBJ2-7; D is unclear. From germline, CDR1 is KGHSH and CDR2 LQKENI. The CDR3 has 16 amino acids. The V and J ends lost 3 bases and 3 bases respectively, with 18 bases between them. In DNA, the CDR3 is TGTGCCAGCTCACCCAAGACGGATCTAGAAGGCTACGAGCAGTACTTC. It encodes CASSPKTDLEGYEQYF. Full variable domain (rest looked up from reference TRBV18 and TRBJ2-7): NAGVMQNPRHLVRRRGQEARLRCSPMKGHSHVYWYRQLPEEGLKFMVYLQKENIIDESGMPKERFSAEFPKEGPSILRIQQVVRGDSAAYFCASSPKTDLEGYEQYFGPGTRLTVT.

This chain joins TRBV12-3 or TRBV12-4 and TRBJ2-2; possible D gene TRBD1, 6 bases. Trimming shortened V by 6 bases and J by 6 bases, and 11 bases separated the two germline ends. The CDR3 has 13 amino acids. The DNA of the CDR3 is TGTGCCAGCAGAAACAGGGTCCCCGGGGAGCTGTTTTTT. Protein: CASRNRVPGELFF.

The chain has TRBV5-6 and TRBJ2-1; 8 nucleotides align to TRBD2. This CDR3 region has 15 residues. Germline CDR1 is SGHDT and CDR2 is YYEEEE. After removal of 4 bases from V and 8 bases from J, the junction contained 11 bases not matched to a gene. The CDR3 DNA reads as TGTGCCAGCAGCGATCGCCGAGCGGGGGCGTATGAGCAGTTCTTC. It codes for CASSDRRAGAYEQFF.

This chain uses TRBV12-5 with TRBJ1-1; 10 positions agree with TRBD1. Germline V gene lookup returns CDR1 LGHNT and CDR2 FRNRAP. V gave up 3 bases and J gave up 7 bases; unmatched junction bases: 5. CDR3 size: 14 residues. CDR3 DNA: TGTGCTAGTGGTTTCGGGGACAGGGGTGGTGAAGCTTTCTTT. Its translation is CASGFGDRGGEAFF.

This chain links TRBV29-1 with TRBJ2-3, with 11 bases matching TRBD2. Per the germline V gene, CDR1 is SQVTM and CDR2 is ANQGSEA. Trimming removed 6 bases from V and 5 bases from J; junction bases left unmatched: 1. This CDR3 has 12 amino acids. The CDR3 DNA sequence: TGCAGCGTAGGACTAGCGGGAGATACGCAGTATTTT. Translated: CSVGLAGDTQYF.

This chain uses TRBV5-1 with TRBJ2-3; D not certain. Deletions cut 0 bases from V and 4 bases from J, with 6 bases between. The length of the CDR3 is 13 residues. Germline V lookup: CDR1 SGHRS, CDR2 YFSETQ. The CDR3 is CASSLAEADTQYF. CDR3 DNA: TGCGCCAGCAGCTTGGCCGAGGCAGATACGCAGTATTTT.

The chain has TRBV7-2 and TRBJ2-5, with D maybe TRBD2 (5 bases). The V end was cut by 0 bases, the J end by 4 bases, with 12 bases between. CDR1 is SGHTA and CDR2 is FQGNSA in the germline V gene. CDR3 length: 15 residues. Here the CDR3 DNA reads TGTGCCAGCAGCTTAGCTCTCTGGACTCGAGAGACCCAGTACTTC. Encoded protein: CASSLALWTRETQYF.

The chain has TRBV7-6 and TRBJ2-3; the D gene is possibly TRBD2 (6 bases). The V end was cut by 6 bases, the J end by 5 bases, with 12 bases between. Germline V CDR1 and CDR2: SGHVS, FNYEAQ. There are 13 residues in the CDR3. Here the CDR3 reads CASSIGEEDTQYF. CDR3 in DNA: TGTGCCAGCAGTATAGGGGAGGAAGATACGCAGTATTTT.

The rearrangement joins TRBV27 to TRBJ2-3; 7 nucleotides match TRBD1. V trimming: 6 bases; J trimming: 1 base; junction bases outside the gene matches: 13. Germline V gene lookup returns CDR1 MNHEY and CDR2 SMNVEV (reference sequence). The CDR3 has 17 amino acids. DNA of the CDR3: TGTGCCAGCAGCCCAGTTAGATCAGGGGGTGGCACAGATACGCAGTATTTT. Its translation is CASSPVRSGGGTDTQYF.

The rearrangement links TRBV10-3 to TRBJ1-5; TRBD1 agrees at 11 bases. CDR1 ENHRY and CDR2 SYGVKD come from the germline V gene. J lost 2 bases, V lost 3 bases, and 12 bases had no gene match. This CDR3 region has 19 residues. Here the CDR3 DNA reads TGTGCCATCAGTGACCCGGACAGGGGGCTCGATGATGGCAATCAGCCCCAGCATTTT. This codes for CAISDPDRGLDDGNQPQHF.

The V gene is TRBV3-1 (or the pseudogene TRBV3-2), the J gene TRBJ1-1; D gene uncertain. This CDR3 region has 12 residues. Germline CDR1 and CDR2: LGHDT and YNNKEL (reference sequence). Trimming left V 0 bases short and J 6 bases short, with 5 bases between. In DNA, the CDR3 is TGTGCCAGCAGCCAAGAAAGCTCTGAAGCTTTCTTT. This sequence encodes CASSQESSEAFF.

The chain uses TRBV10-3 and TRBJ1-2; 7 positions agree with TRBD1. CDR3 size: 15 residues. Looked up from germline, CDR1 is ENHRY and CDR2 is SYGVKD. The trim removed 7 bases at V and 4 bases at J, leaving 12 bases unmatched. CDR3 loop: CAITSDREESYGYTF. The CDR3 nucleotides read TGTGCCATCACCTCAGACAGGGAGGAAAGCTATGGCTACACCTTC.

V and J are TRBV6-5 and TRBJ2-3, with D perhaps matching TRBD2 (5 bases). The CDR3 runs to 14 residues. Germline values: CDR1 MNHEY, CDR2 SVGAGI. V gave up 2 bases and J gave up 4 bases, with 10 bases separating them. The CDR3 loop reads CASSYREGADTQYF. DNA of the CDR3: TGTGCCAGCAGTTACAGAGAGGGTGCAGATACGCAGTATTTT.

This clone was seen only once. The chain joins TRBV9 to TRBJ1-3; no firm D call. This CDR3 region has 18 residues. CDR1 is SGDLS and CDR2 is YYNGEE in the germline V gene. Deletions cut 3 bases from V and 0 bases from J, with 19 bases between. The CDR3 DNA reads as TGTGCCAGCAGCGAAATAGGATCAGTGACTCACTCTGGAAACACCATATATTTT. Residues: CASSEIGSVTHSGNTIYF.

The chain uses TRBV7-2 and TRBJ2-2; TRBD1 matches 9 bases. The CDR3 contains 15 residues. From germline, CDR1 is SGHTA and CDR2 FQGNSA. V shed 6 bases, J shed 1 base, and the junction held 3 bases outside the gene matches. Written as DNA, the CDR3 is TGTGCCAGCAGTACGGACAGGGGGAACACCGGGGAGCTGTTTTTT. Encoded protein: CASSTDRGNTGELFF. Supplemented by reference TRBV7-2 and TRBJ2-2, the full variable domain reads GAGVSQSPSNKVTEKGKDVELRCDPISGHTALYWYRQSLGQGLEFLIYFQGNSAPDKSGLPSDRFSAERTGGSVSTLTIQRTQQEDSAVYLCASSTDRGNTGELFFGEGSRLTVL.

The CDR3 sequence: CASSQPGQGGDTQYF. CDR3 bases: TGTGCCAGCAGCCAGCCGGGACAGGGAGGGGATACGCAGTATTTT. The V gene is TRBV3-1 (or the pseudogene TRBV3-2), the J gene TRBJ2-3, with 9 bases fitting TRBD1. Looked up from germline, CDR1 is LGHDT and CDR2 is YNNKEL (reference sequence). This CDR3 is 15 amino acids long. With V trimmed by 3 bases and J by 6 bases, 7 bases remained unmatched.

The chain carries TRBV9 and TRBJ2-1; 11 positions agree with TRBD2. The CDR3 spans 12 residues. V was pared by 4 bases and J by 14 bases, with 5 bases of the junction left unmatched. CDR1 is SGDLS and CDR2 is YYNGEE in the germline V gene. CDR3 in amino acids: CASSLPTSGKFF. The DNA of the CDR3 is TGTGCCAGCAGCCTGCCGACTAGCGGGAAGTTCTTC.

The chain combines TRBV28 with TRBJ2-7, with 8 bases matching TRBD1. Germline V lookup: CDR1 MDHEN, CDR2 SYDVKM. Germline trimming cut 2 bases from V and 6 bases from J; bases unmatched to any gene: 6. The CDR3 has 14 amino acids. In DNA form, the CDR3 reads TGTGCCAGCAGTTTACCTTCGACAGGGGTCGAGCAGTACTTC. Protein sequence: CASSLPSTGVEQYF.

This chain connects TRBV29-1 to TRBJ2-7; a possible D gene is TRBD1 (7 bases). The CDR3 loop spans 13 amino acids. The ends were cut back, 6 bases at V and 1 base at J, with 13 bases in the middle. Germline values: CDR1 SQVTM, CDR2 ANQGSEA. The CDR3 region has the DNA TGCAGCGTGGAGGGACAGACATCCTACGAGCAGTACTTC. Protein product: CSVEGQTSYEQYF.

This sequence joins TRBV10-1 and TRBJ2-2; a possible D gene is TRBD1 (6 bases). The germline V and J ends were trimmed by 0 bases and 7 bases, with 15 bases remaining between them. Germline V lookup: CDR1 WNHNN, CDR2 SYGVQD (reference sequence). The CDR3 length is 16 residues. The CDR3 DNA sequence: TGCGCCAGCAGTGAGTCGACTGGACAGAGCAGCGGGGAGCTGTTTTTT. Its translation is CASSESTGQSSGELFF.

The V call is TRBV28, the J call TRBJ2-4, with TRBD2 identical over 10 bases. This CDR3 comprises 16 residues. With V trimmed by 6 bases and J by 4 bases, 9 bases remained unmatched. CDR1 and CDR2 from the germline V gene are MDHEN and SYDVKM. CDR3 in DNA: TGTGCCAGCAGCCTACTCCGGACTAGCGGAAAAAACATTCAGTACTTC. It translates to CASSLLRTSGKNIQYF.

This clone showed up just a few times. This chain joins TRBV3-1 (or the pseudogene TRBV3-2) and TRBJ1-6; D call uncertain. CDR3 length: 15 residues. Germline V gene data show CDR1 as LGHDT and CDR2 as YNNKEL (reference sequence). The V and J ends lost 0 bases and 0 bases respectively, with 3 bases between them. The CDR3 here is CASSQDSSYNSPLHF. The DNA for the CDR3 is TGTGCCAGCAGCCAAGACAGCTCCTATAATTCACCCCTCCACTTT.

This chain joins TRBV4-1 and TRBJ2-3; 12 nucleotides align to TRBD2. This CDR3 has 15 residues. Trimming removed 1 base from V and 4 bases from J; junction bases left unmatched: 0. In germline, CDR1 is MGHRA, CDR2 YSYEKL. CDR3 bases: TGCGCCAGCAGCCAAGGACTAGCGGGGGCAGATACGCAGTATTTT. Its translation is CASSQGLAGADTQYF.

In this sample, this clone turned up a few times. The chain employs TRBV12-3 or TRBV12-4 and TRBJ1-2; possible D gene TRBD1, 6 bases. V lost 10 bases and J 8 bases, leaving 14 bases between the germline ends. This CDR3 has 11 residues. The CDR3 nucleotides are TGTGCCATCGACGAAAGGGGGGGCTACACCTTC. Amino acid sequence: CAIDERGGYTF.

The chain carries TRBV28 and TRBJ1-5; 8 bases are a match to TRBD1. The germline V gene has CDR1 MDHEN and CDR2 SYDVKM. Trimming took 2 bases from V and 5 from J; bases not matched to a gene: 5. This CDR3 has 15 amino acids. Here the CDR3 reads CASSLGQGLDQPQHF. CDR3 bases: TGTGCCAGCAGTTTAGGACAGGGCCTAGATCAGCCCCAGCATTTT. The entire variable domain, with the rest obtained from reference TRBV28 and TRBJ1-5, is as follows: DVKVTQSSRYLVKRTGEKVFLECVQDMDHENMFWYRQDPGLGLRLIYFSYDVKMKEKGDIPEGYSVSREKKERFSLILESASTNQTSMYLCASSLGQGLDQPQHFGDGTRLSIL.